This TCR beta chain was profiled in a study of blood T cell repertoires in COVID-19. Study-level background: Both acute and convalescent COVID-19 samples were obtained from the United States, Italy and Spain.

This clone was found a few times. Assay used: immunoSEQ multiplex PCR; TCRdb lists only in-frame clones, some missing. The data hold over 250,000 clones, with around 92% observed a single time. Enrolled through a virtual design, the participants were between roughly 18 and 90 years of age and came from fewer than 30 US areas. Assignment of participants to cohorts was predicated upon participant-reported clinical history. Symptom resolution, clearance, or two negative PCRs marked donors in Cohort 3 as recovered. Deletions cut 3 bases from V and 7 bases from J, with 15 bases between. CDR3 length: 15 amino acids. Germline lookup yields CDR1 SGHNT and CDR2 YENEEA.

The source is a woman aged 55-70 years who had recovered from COVID-19. The sample taken for sequencing was PBMCs or T cells enriched from blood (not recorded which). The chain is built from TRBV11-3 and TRBJ2-2; a weak D match, TRBD1 (5 bases). The CDR3 here is CASSFPVLGDGELFF. The CDR3, as DNA: TGTGCCAGCAGCTTCCCGGTATTAGGGGACGGGGAGCTGTTTTTT.